The 14 T cell receptor beta chains below come from one sample, sequenced in a study of blood T cell repertoires in COVID-19. The data were produced by immunoSEQ multiplex PCR, yet TCRdb's version contains in-frame clones alone and is incomplete. The sample carries over 75,000 clones, 80% recorded once. Sequencing was carried out using peripheral blood. These receptors were obtained from a human donor in a cohort sampled during active COVID-19.

This clone has just a few counts. V and J are TRBV4-1 and TRBJ1-3; the D is unclear. Germline CDR1 is MGHRA and CDR2 is YSYEKL. Trimming left V 2 bases short and J 0 bases short, with 14 bases between. The CDR3 loop spans 17 amino acids. In DNA, the CDR3 is TGCGCCAGCAGCCAAAAACCCCCGGCTAGCTCTGGAAACACCATATATTTT. It encodes CASSQKPPASSGNTIYF.

The chain is built from TRBV6-1 and TRBJ1-5, with D tentatively TRBD1 (6 bases). The ends were cut back, 6 bases at V and 1 base at J, with 16 bases in the middle. The CDR3 has 16 residues. Per germline, CDR1 MNHNS and CDR2 SASEGT. As DNA, the CDR3 is TGTGCCAGCAGCGAATCAAGGACAGCAAGCAATCAGCCCCAGCATTTT. Encoded protein: CASSESRTASNQPQHF.

The CDR3 loop reads CASRPRGYAYNEQFF. As DNA, the CDR3 is TGTGCCAGCAGGCCGCGGGGGTACGCCTACAATGAGCAGTTCTTC. The V gene is TRBV27, the J gene TRBJ2-1, with 7 nucleotides matching TRBD2. Germline V gene data show CDR1 as MNHEY and CDR2 as SMNVEV (reference sequence). The length of the CDR3 is 15 residues. V lost 6 bases to trimming and J lost 2 bases; unmatched junction nucleotides: 7.

This rearrangement joins TRBV4-1 to TRBJ1-6, with 8 bases aligning to TRBD1. The germline V gene has CDR1 MGHRA and CDR2 YSYEKL. V was clipped by 3 bases and J by 7 bases; unmatched bases: 5. The CDR3 has 15 amino acids. CDR3 amino acids: CASSQPDRGNSPLHF. CDR3 nucleotides: TGCGCCAGCAGCCAGCCCGACAGGGGCAATTCACCCCTCCACTTT.

CDR3 coding DNA: TGTGCCAGCAGTATTAGACAGGCCCTTTACAATGAGCAGTTCTTC. Amino acids: CASSIRQALYNEQFF. The V and J genes are TRBV2 and TRBJ2-1, with D possibly TRBD1 on 6 matching bases. In germline, CDR1 is SNHLY, CDR2 FYNNEI. The CDR3 has 15 residues. V lost 5 bases, J lost 4 bases, and 15 bases lay in between.

This chain joins TRBV9 and TRBJ2-2, with TRBD2 identical over 7 bases. The V and J ends lost 1 base and 4 bases, in that order; junction bases with no gene match: 13. CDR3 size: 18 residues. CDR1 is SGDLS, CDR2 YYNGEE, per germline. This CDR3 reads CASSVSGGVGGSTGELFF. DNA of the CDR3: TGTGCCAGCAGCGTATCGGGGGGAGTTGGCGGGAGCACCGGGGAGCTGTTTTTT.

The chain combines TRBV19 with TRBJ2-7; TRBD2 might be the D (7 bases). Germline V lookup: CDR1 LNHDA, CDR2 SQIVND (reference sequence). V was trimmed by 6 bases and J by 2 bases, leaving 17 bases between them. This CDR3 comprises 15 residues. CDR3 residues: CASSHPGGGAYEQYF. In nucleotides, the CDR3 is TGTGCCAGTAGCCACCCGGGCGGGGGCGCCTACGAGCAGTACTTC.

J is TRBJ1-2 and V is TRBV19; D ambiguous. The CDR3 contains 13 residues. The germline V gene has CDR1 LNHDA and CDR2 SQIVND (reference sequence). V was shortened by 1 base and J by 0 bases, with 3 bases between the two germline ends. The CDR3 spells CASSIAANYGYTF. The CDR3 DNA follows: TGTGCCAGTAGTATAGCAGCTAACTATGGCTACACCTTC.

The chain couples TRBV2 to TRBJ2-1; TRBD1 might be the D (5 bases). Deletions cut 4 bases from V and 5 bases from J, with 12 bases between. Germline V gene data show CDR1 as SNHLY and CDR2 as FYNNEI. This CDR3 comprises 14 residues. In DNA, the CDR3 is TGTGCCAGCAGTGCCAGGGCCCTAGACAATGAGCAGTTCTTC. Its translation: CASSARALDNEQFF.

Note on this clone: One end of the junction does not line up with germline, which may come from a read error. V usage is TRBV7-7 and J usage is TRBJ2-5, with D hard to call. Germline CDR1 reads SSHAT; CDR2 reads FNYEAQ (reference sequence). This CDR3 comprises 13 residues. The CDR3: CASSFGYAETQYF. CDR3 nucleotides: TGTGCTAGCAGCTTCGGGTATGCGGAGACCCAGTACTTC.

This chain links TRBV24-1 with TRBJ2-3; 7 bases match TRBD2. Germline loops: CDR1 KGHDR, CDR2 SFDVKD. V shed 8 bases and J 1 base; nucleotides not matched to a gene: 8. The CDR3 sequence is 15 residues long. CDR3: CATTSSSGGTDTQYF. CDR3 bases: TGTGCCACCACCTCTTCTAGCGGAGGCACAGATACGCAGTATTTT.

CDR3 sequence (DNA): TGCAGCGTTGAAGGAGACAGGGTATATGGCTACACCTTC. Amino acid sequence: CSVEGDRVYGYTF. The chain is built from TRBV29-1 and TRBJ1-2, with 7 bases that match TRBD1. The ends lost 1 base at V and 5 bases at J; junction bases unmatched: 4. The CDR3 consists of 13 residues. CDR1 SQVTM and CDR2 ANQGSEA come from the germline V gene.

This clone was detected only a few times. The chain employs TRBV2 and TRBJ2-1; 7 bases fit TRBD2. Germline V gene data show CDR1 as SNHLY and CDR2 as FYNNEI. V was pared by 6 bases and J by 8 bases, with 7 bases of the junction left unmatched. This CDR3 is built from 13 residues. The CDR3 reads CASRGGSSYEQFF. The CDR3 nucleotides are TGTGCCAGCAGGGGCGGGAGTTCTTATGAGCAGTTCTTC.

The chain links TRBV15 to TRBJ2-3; weak D call: TRBD2 (6 bases). V was pared by 1 base and J by 3 bases, with 14 bases between. Looked up from germline, CDR1 is LNHNV and CDR2 is YYDKDF (reference sequence). CDR3 length: 16 residues. The CDR3 DNA reads TGTGCCACCAGCAGAGGGAGGGCGGAAGGGACAGATACGCAGTATTTT. Its translation is CATSRGRAEGTDTQYF. Drawing the rest from reference TRBV15 and TRBJ2-3, the complete variable domain is DAMVIQNPRYQVTQFGKPVTLSCSQTLNHNVMYWYQQKSSQAPKLLFHYYDKDFNNEADTPDNFQSRRPNTSFCFLDIRSPGLGDTAMYLCATSRGRAEGTDTQYFGPGTRLTVL.